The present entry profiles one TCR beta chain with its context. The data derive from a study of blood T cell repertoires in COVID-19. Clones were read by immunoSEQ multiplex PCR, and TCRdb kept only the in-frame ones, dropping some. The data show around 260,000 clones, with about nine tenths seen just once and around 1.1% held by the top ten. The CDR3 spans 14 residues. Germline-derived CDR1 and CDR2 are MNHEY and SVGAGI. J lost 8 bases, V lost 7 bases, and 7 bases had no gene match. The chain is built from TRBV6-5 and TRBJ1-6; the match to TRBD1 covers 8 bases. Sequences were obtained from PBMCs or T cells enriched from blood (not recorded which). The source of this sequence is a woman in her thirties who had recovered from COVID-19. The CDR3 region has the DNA TGTGCCAGCACTACGGACAGGGTCTATTCACCCCTCCACTTT. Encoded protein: CASTTDRVYSPLHF.